The T cell receptor beta chain under discussion was sequenced for a study of cytomegalovirus exposure and HLA in healthy donors. The overall study: Assignment to the Caucasian-associated ancestry cluster applied to approximately 80% of the 300 to 500 genotyped donors.

The PCR had 60 Vbeta and 13 Jbeta primers. Profiling relied on immunoSEQ multiplex PCR, and the TCRdb table lists in-frame clones only, not all of them. Of about 120,000 clones detected, over 70% appear once; the ten largest clones hold around 3.9%. With respect to this clone: Its antigen is as yet unknown.

Study-wide findings and caveats: A link between a missense DCLRE1C variant and TCR beta V- and J-gene trimming emerged from a later analysis. In most subjects, TCR beta sequences reportedly gave accurate predictions of HLA-A and HLA-B alleles.

The clonotype was recovered from a woman aged 40 to 50 in good health and CMV-seronegative. Input material: PBMCs.

This CDR3 is CASSLDHRTGAGYTF. CDR3 in DNA: TGCGCCAGCAGCTTGGACCACCGGACAGGGGCCGGCTACACCTTC. The chain carries TRBV5-1 and TRBJ1-2; 9 bases are a match to TRBD1. The germline V gene encodes CDR1 SGHRS and CDR2 YFSETQ. This CDR3 has 15 amino acids. Unmatched junction bases numbered 8, after V lost 0 bases and J lost 8 bases.